A single sample is the source of the 26 T cell receptor beta chains below, sequenced in a study of blood T cell repertoires in COVID-19. Assay used: immunoSEQ multiplex PCR; TCRdb lists only in-frame clones, some missing. The sample lists around 190,000 clones; about 88% were seen once. Specimen: peripheral blood. All receptors come from a man between 50 and 59 years old with COVID-19, enrolled during active disease.

The V and J genes are TRBV5-4 and TRBJ2-3; 13 bases agree with TRBD2. J was trimmed by 0 bases and V by 5 bases; bases with no gene match: 3. The germline V gene encodes CDR1 SGHNT and CDR2 YYREEE (reference sequence). The CDR3 extends over 16 amino acids. The CDR3 spells CASRMGLAGSTDTQYF. As DNA, the CDR3 is TGTGCCAGCAGGATGGGACTAGCGGGGAGCACAGATACGCAGTATTTT.

V is TRBV19 and J is TRBJ1-2; D is undetermined. Germline V lookup: CDR1 LNHDA, CDR2 SQIVND (reference sequence). Trimming took 10 bases from V and 4 from J, leaving 13 bases between them. This CDR3 is built from 12 residues. CDR3 residues: CATLTQTYGYTF. DNA of the CDR3: TGTGCCACCTTAACACAGACCTATGGCTACACCTTC.

This clone was seen a single time. V gene TRBV6-5 combines with J gene TRBJ2-4, with a weak D call TRBD1 (5 bases). V lost 7 bases and J lost 8, with 12 bases in between. The CDR3 is made up of 12 amino acids. Germline CDR1 MNHEY, CDR2 SVGAGI. The CDR3 coding sequence is TGTGCCAGCACCAGGGCCCGGGACATTCAGTACTTC. It specifies CASTRARDIQYF.

The V gene is TRBV27, the J gene TRBJ2-2, with TRBD2 identical over 9 bases. Germline V lookup: CDR1 MNHEY, CDR2 SMNVEV (reference sequence). The CDR3 contains 16 residues. V lost 6 bases, J lost 7 bases, and 12 bases stayed unmatched. The CDR3 protein is CASRRMSGRFNGELFF. CDR3 coding DNA: TGTGCCAGCAGACGAATGAGCGGGAGGTTTAACGGGGAGCTGTTTTTT.

This rearrangement joins TRBV19 to TRBJ2-2; D is possibly TRBD1 (6 bases). The CDR3 contains 16 residues. The V end lost 2 bases, the J end lost 4 bases, and 14 bases lay between the germline ends. Per germline, CDR1 LNHDA and CDR2 SQIVND (reference sequence). The CDR3 spells CASSISRQEGTGELFF. The CDR3 nucleotides are TGTGCCAGTAGTATATCCCGACAGGAAGGCACCGGGGAGCTGTTTTTT.

V and J are TRBV6-5 and TRBJ2-7, with 7 nucleotides matching TRBD1. The V segment lost 7 bases and the J segment 4 bases; nucleotides outside the gene matches: 7. The CDR3 spans 13 residues. Germline values: CDR1 MNHEY, CDR2 SVGAGI. The CDR3 loop is CASKLGQLYEQYF. Written as DNA, the CDR3 is TGTGCCAGCAAATTGGGACAGCTATACGAGCAGTACTTC.

This clone was observed a handful of times. The chain has TRBV3-1 (or the pseudogene TRBV3-2) and TRBJ2-7; D is perhaps TRBD2 (5 bases). The V and J ends lost 3 bases and 2 bases respectively, with 14 bases between them. This CDR3 contains 15 residues. CDR1 and CDR2 (germline): LGHDT, YNNKEL (reference sequence). The CDR3 here is CASSQETGLPYEQYF. CDR3 nucleotides: TGTGCCAGCAGCCAGGAAACGGGGTTACCCTACGAGCAGTACTTC.

The genes are TRBV7-8 and TRBJ1-1; D is perhaps TRBD1 (6 bases). In germline, CDR1 is SGHVS, CDR2 FQNEAQ. V gave up 5 bases and J gave up 1 base, with 11 bases separating them. This CDR3 is 14 amino acids long. The CDR3, as DNA: TGTGCCAGCAGCCCTCCGGGACAGAACACTGAAGCTTTCTTT. Translating gives CASSPPGQNTEAFF.

This sequence joins TRBV7-2 and TRBJ2-1; D is possibly TRBD2 (6 bases). Trimming took off 8 bases at V and 6 bases at J, with 14 bases between the two ends. This CDR3 contains 13 residues. The germline gives CDR1 SGHTA, CDR2 FQGNSA. The CDR3 nucleotides read TGTGCCAGCCGCGGGGCTGGGGTCAATGAGCAGTTCTTC. This sequence encodes CASRGAGVNEQFF. The full variable domain, its missing parts supplied by reference TRBV7-2 and TRBJ2-1, is GAGVSQSPSNKVTEKGKDVELRCDPISGHTALYWYRQSLGQGLEFLIYFQGNSAPDKSGLPSDRFSAERTGGSVSTLTIQRTQQEDSAVYLCASRGAGVNEQFFGPGTRLTVL.

The chain employs TRBV28 and TRBJ2-7; the match to TRBD1 covers 9 bases. J lost 3 bases, V lost 4 bases, and 1 base had no gene match. This CDR3 has 13 residues. Germline CDR1 is MDHEN and CDR2 is SYDVKM. DNA of the CDR3: TGTGCCAGCAGTTCGACAGGGGGCTACGAGCAGTACTTC. This sequence encodes CASSSTGGYEQYF. Based on the CDR3 plus reference TRBV28 and TRBJ2-7, the full variable domain is DVKVTQSSRYLVKRTGEKVFLECVQDMDHENMFWYRQDPGLGLRLIYFSYDVKMKEKGDIPEGYSVSREKKERFSLILESASTNQTSMYLCASSSTGGYEQYFGPGTRLTVT.

This chain connects TRBV19 to TRBJ2-7; 8 bases align to TRBD1. The V segment lost 6 bases and the J segment 4 bases; nucleotides outside the gene matches: 8. Germline V gene data show CDR1 as LNHDA and CDR2 as SQIVND (reference sequence). This CDR3 has 14 amino acids. This CDR3 is CASRGTGSVYEQYF. Here the CDR3 DNA reads TGTGCCAGTAGGGGGACAGGTTCAGTTTACGAGCAGTACTTC.

V usage is TRBV12-3 or TRBV12-4 and J usage is TRBJ1-1, with unresolved D. V gave up 1 base and J gave up 4 bases, with 4 bases separating them. The CDR3 spans 12 residues. The CDR3 reads CASSLVVTEAFF. The CDR3 coding sequence is TGTGCCAGCAGTTTAGTAGTCACTGAAGCTTTCTTT.

This rearrangement joins TRBV30 to TRBJ1-6; D not certain. In germline, CDR1 is GTSNPN, CDR2 SVGIG (reference sequence). The CDR3 loop spans 14 amino acids. V was trimmed by 3 bases and J by 9 bases, leaving 15 bases between them. The CDR3 DNA follows: TGTGCCTGGAGGTCTATTCCCGGGAGTTCACCCCTCCACTTT. Amino acid sequence: CAWRSIPGSSPLHF.

This clone was seen only once. The chain has TRBV9 and TRBJ1-1, with 7 nucleotides matching TRBD1. The CDR3 consists of 14 residues. V dropped 4 bases and J dropped 5; count of bases not matched to a gene: 8. Germline loops: CDR1 SGDLS, CDR2 YYNGEE. CDR3 nucleotide sequence: TGTGCCAGCAGCAGACAGGGATTAGGGACTGAAGCTTTCTTT. This sequence encodes CASSRQGLGTEAFF.

This chain uses TRBV7-8 with TRBJ1-6; possibly TRBD1 for D (6 bases). The CDR3 covers 19 residues. Deletions cut 2 bases from V and 0 bases from J, with 17 bases between. From germline, CDR1 is SGHVS and CDR2 FQNEAQ. DNA for the CDR3: TGTGCCAGCAGCTTAAAGGTGGGACATCAGAGCTCCTATAATTCACCCCTCCACTTT. This gives the protein CASSLKVGHQSSYNSPLHF.

The rearrangement joins TRBV27 to TRBJ2-7; 7 positions match TRBD2. CDR1 is MNHEY and CDR2 is SMNVEV in the germline V gene (reference sequence). Trimming removed 3 bases from V and 2 bases from J; junction bases left unmatched: 10. The CDR3 covers 16 residues. The CDR3 here is CASSFSRGGSAYEQYF. CDR3 coding DNA: TGTGCCAGCAGTTTCTCCCGGGGCGGGAGTGCCTACGAGCAGTACTTC.

This chain links TRBV11-1 with TRBJ2-1; TRBD2 might be the D (5 bases). CDR3 length equals 14 residues. Germline V lookup: CDR1 SGHAT, CDR2 FQDESV (reference sequence). The germline V and J ends were trimmed by 8 bases and 4 bases, with 15 bases remaining between them. Written as DNA, the CDR3 is TGTGCCAGCTCTGTGGGTTGGGAGTACAATGAGCAGTTCTTC. Its translation is CASSVGWEYNEQFF.

This clone occurred once. The chain recombines TRBV6-5 with TRBJ1-5; 7 bases match TRBD1. V gave up 7 bases and J gave up 3 bases; unmatched junction bases: 9. From germline, CDR1 is MNHEY and CDR2 SVGAGI. The CDR3 length is 15 residues. The CDR3 protein is CASMPQGVYNQPQHF. For the CDR3, the DNA is TGTGCCAGCATGCCCCAGGGGGTCTACAATCAGCCCCAGCATTTT.

The chain uses TRBV28 and TRBJ1-5; 10 nucleotides line up with TRBD1. Germline V gene data show CDR1 as MDHEN and CDR2 as SYDVKM. This CDR3 comprises 15 residues. V dropped 2 bases and J dropped 5; count of bases not matched to a gene: 3. For the CDR3, the DNA is TGTGCCAGCAGTTTAGGACAGGGGGGGGATCAGCCCCAGCATTTT. This codes for CASSLGQGGDQPQHF.

The chain employs TRBV6-2 or TRBV6-3 and TRBJ1-5; 9 nucleotides agree with TRBD1. V was pared by 6 bases and J by 6 bases, with 6 bases of the junction left unmatched. Germline V CDR1 and CDR2: MNHEY, SVGEGT. This CDR3 spans 14 amino acids. The DNA of the CDR3 is TGTGCCAGCAGCCGGGACAGGGATAGTCAGCCCCAGCATTTT. This encodes CASSRDRDSQPQHF.

V usage is TRBV18 and J usage is TRBJ2-7; 7 nucleotides agree with TRBD1. CDR3 length: 14 amino acids. Germline V gene lookup returns CDR1 KGHSH and CDR2 LQKENI. J gave up 4 bases and V 4 bases, and 7 bases lay outside the gene matches. This chain's CDR3 is CASSLTGTDYEQYF. The CDR3 DNA is TGTGCCAGCTCACTAACCGGGACAGATTACGAGCAGTACTTC.

This chain uses TRBV27 with TRBJ2-7; 8 positions match TRBD1. Germline trimming cut 3 bases from V and 3 bases from J; bases unmatched to any gene: 1. Looked up from germline, CDR1 is MNHEY and CDR2 is SMNVEV (reference sequence). This CDR3 is built from 13 residues. CDR3 bases: TGTGCCAGCAGTTTCGGACAGGGCTACGAGCAGTACTTC. Protein product: CASSFGQGYEQYF.

This clone was recorded once. The J gene is TRBJ2-7, the V gene TRBV6-5; D remains unclear. In germline, CDR1 is MNHEY, CDR2 SVGAGI. The CDR3 contains 14 residues. V dropped 8 bases and J dropped 2 bases, with 16 bases sitting between them. The CDR3 DNA sequence: TGTGCCAGCGAGACCACAGTGTTCCCCTACGAGCAGTACTTC. Residues: CASETTVFPYEQYF.

This clone was picked up one time. The chain is built from TRBV4-3 and TRBJ2-1; 10 nucleotides line up with TRBD2. The CDR3 runs 18 residues. The V segment lost 1 base and the J segment 3 bases; nucleotides outside the gene matches: 9. CDR1 is LGHNA, CDR2 YSLEER, per germline. Here the CDR3 reads CASSQGFLAGAFYNEQFF. The CDR3 DNA follows: TGCGCCAGCAGCCAAGGTTTTCTAGCGGGGGCGTTCTACAATGAGCAGTTCTTC.

The V and J genes are TRBV7-3 and TRBJ2-2; 15 nucleotides line up with TRBD2. The length of the CDR3 is 22 residues. V lost 1 base, J lost 4 bases, and 16 bases stayed unmatched. Germline V gene lookup returns CDR1 SGHTA and CDR2 FQGTGA. CDR3 residues: CASSLIGRWTSGGAVVTGELFF. The CDR3 nucleotides read TGTGCCAGCAGCTTAATTGGGAGGTGGACTAGCGGGGGGGCCGTGGTCACCGGGGAGCTGTTTTTT.

This sequence joins TRBV19 and TRBJ2-7; 8 nucleotides line up with TRBD2. V dropped 3 bases and J dropped 2; count of bases not matched to a gene: 9. This CDR3 is 16 amino acids long. The germline CDR1 and CDR2 sequences are LNHDA and SQIVND (reference sequence). The CDR3 bases are TGTGCCAGTAGTATGGGACCGGGACTAGGAACCTACGAGCAGTACTTC. Encoded protein: CASSMGPGLGTYEQYF.